This entry features one T cell receptor beta chain sequence. Its specificity is unknown. This sample is part of a study of radiotherapy plus CTLA-4 blockade in lung cancer. Study findings and constraints: Blood TCR clones of tumor origin expanded after radiotherapy plus ipilimumab. Early blood T cell clone changes and increased post-radiation serum interferon-beta were reportedly the strongest response predictors.

The method was immunoSEQ multiplex PCR; TCRdb's version includes in-frame clones alone and lacks a portion of them. The sample comprises approximately 25,000 clones, 77% of which are singletons, and 24% rests with the top ten. The receptor was derived from a human donor with non-small cell lung cancer that progressed on radiotherapy plus ipilimumab. This material consisted of peripheral blood, taken from a patient treated with radiotherapy plus ipilimumab.

In DNA, the CDR3 is TGTGCCAGCAGAGGGGGACTAGCGGTCTTGAACACCGGGGAGCTGTTTTTT. It codes for CASRGGLAVLNTGELFF. The genes are TRBV2 and TRBJ2-2, with 11 bases matching TRBD2. The CDR3 runs 17 residues. Trimming cost V 6 bases and J 1 base; bases outside gene matches: 7. Germline CDR1 reads SNHLY; CDR2 reads FYNNEI.